The rows below give T cell receptor beta chains drawn from one sample of a study of OX40 agonist ivuxolimab in advanced cancers. Sequenced by immunoSEQ multiplex PCR; TCRdb stores in-frame clones only, minus some. The sample carries tens of thousands of clones, around nine tenths recorded once. This specimen consisted of CD4+ or CD8+ T cells sorted from blood, obtained in a trial of the OX40 agonist ivuxolimab. The receptors stem from an adult with an advanced solid tumor such as melanoma, head and neck, liver or kidney cancer. Each CDR3 is given with its conserved first and last residue. A D gene is named only where the DNA matches it firmly. Some rows mark clone size as missing; the rest say once, few, many or name a class of expanded clone.

d_call	j_call	v_call	clone_size	cdr3_nt	cdr3_aa
.	TRBJ1-2	TRBV4-2	.	TGTGCCAGCAGCCAAGATACGGGGGCTCGGGGCTACACCTTC	CASSQDTGARGYTF
.	TRBJ2-4	TRBV30	once	TGTGCCTGGTCAGGCGGGAAGTTATCGAAAAACATTCAGTACTTC	CAWSGGKLSKNIQYF
.	TRBJ1-1	TRBV28	.	TGTGCCAGCATCAGGTCGGACTCAAAAGCTTTCTTT	CASIRSDSKAFF
.	TRBJ2-1	TRBV19	.	TGTGCCAGTAGACCCGGCGGAGGGGCCTACAATGAGCAGTTCTTC	CASRPGGGAYNEQFF
.	TRBJ1-2	TRBV7-2	once	TGTGCCAGCAGCCCCGGTTTAGACTATGGCTACACCTTC	CASSPGLDYGYTF
.	TRBJ1-2	TRBV2	.	.	CASILGGGNYGYTF
TRBD1	TRBJ1-4	TRBV19	once	TGTGCCAGTATCAAACAGGGGTATGAAAAACTGTTTTTT	CASIKQGYEKLFF
TRBD2	TRBJ2-7	TRBV19	once	TGTGCCAGTACCGCGGGACTAGCGGAACCCTACGAGCAGTACTTC	CASTAGLAEPYEQYF
.	TRBJ1-1	TRBV12-5	.	TGTGCTAGTGGCCTACGACAGGTGAACACTGAAGCTTTCTTT	CASGLRQVNTEAFF
TRBD2	TRBJ2-2	TRBV6-6	.	TGTGCCAGCAGTAATAGCGGGAGTGGGTCCGGGGAGCTGTTTTTT	CASSNSGSGSGELFF
TRBD2	TRBJ2-5	TRBV30	.	TGTGCCTGGAGTGCCGGGGGGGGAGAAGAGACCCAGTACTTC	CAWSAGGGEETQYF
TRBD2	TRBJ2-7	TRBV14	once	TGTGCCAGCAGCCATCCGGGACTAGCGGGCAAGGGGAGGGAGCAGTACTTC	CASSHPGLAGKGREQYF
TRBD1	TRBJ1-6	TRBV27	.	TGTGCCAGCAGACGAAGGGACAGGGATAATTCACCCCTCCACTTT	CASRRRDRDNSPLHF
.	TRBJ1-1	TRBV5-1	few	TGCGCCAGCAGCCTGGACGGGGTAAGGAACACTGAAGCTTTCTTT	CASSLDGVRNTEAFF
TRBD1	TRBJ2-1	TRBV27	.	TGTGCCAGCAGGCAACAGGGGGCTGGCTACAATGAGCAGTTCTTC	CASRQQGAGYNEQFF
.	TRBJ2-7	TRBV21-1	.	TGTGCCAGCAAGCCGACGGGGGCCAACCCGCTGGACGAGCAGTACTTC	CASKPTGANPLDEQYF
TRBD1	TRBJ1-2	TRBV7-9	.	TGTGCCAGCAGCTCGGGACAGGCCATCTATGGCTACACCTTC	CASSSGQAIYGYTF
TRBD2	TRBJ2-1	TRBV27	.	TGTGCCACCCTGCGGACTAGCGGGAGACATGAGCAGTTCTTC	CATLRTSGRHEQFF
.	TRBJ1-2	TRBV19	.	TGTGCCAGTAGTATCTCGGGCAGCAACTATGGCTACACCTTC	CASSISGSNYGYTF
.	TRBJ2-2	TRBV27	.	TGTGCCAGCACCCCTCGGCGTGACACCGGGGAGCTGTTTTTT	CASTPRRDTGELFF
.	TRBJ2-1	TRBV2	.	TGTGCCAGCAGTCCCCCGACATCTCCCAGGGAGCAGTTCTTC	CASSPPTSPREQFF
.	TRBJ2-7	TRBV12-5	.	TGTGCTAGTGGTTTGGCATTAAACAGGTACGAGCAGTACTTC	CASGLALNRYEQYF
TRBD1	TRBJ1-1	TRBV9	.	TGTGCCAGCGGAAAGGACAGGGTGAACACTGAAGCTTTCTTT	CASGKDRVNTEAFF
TRBD1	TRBJ1-4	TRBV28	.	TGTGCCAGCAGTTTGACAGGGAGAGAAAAACTGTTTTTT	CASSLTGREKLFF
TRBD2	TRBJ2-5	TRBV7-8	once	TGTGCCAGCGGACGACTAGCGGGTAGCCAAGAGACCCAGTACTTC	CASGRLAGSQETQYF
.	TRBJ1-4	TRBV4-3	.	TGCGCCAGCAGTGTGTGGAGGGCGGCTAATGAAAAACTGTTTTTT	CASSVWRAANEKLFF
TRBD2	TRBJ2-1	TRBV5-1	.	TGCGCCAGCAGGCAATCTAGCGGGGCCAATGAGCAGTTCTTC	CASRQSSGANEQFF
.	TRBJ2-7	TRBV6-1	once	TGTGCCAGCAGTGACGGGCAGTACTACGAGCAGTACTTC	CASSDGQYYEQYF